This TCR beta chain was sequenced during a study of PD-1 blockade in classical Hodgkin lymphoma. Findings and caveats of the study: Complete responders' diversity at baseline resembled that of newly diagnosed patients. Compared with baseline, CD4+ but not CD8+ TCR diversity had risen significantly by C4D1. As was reported, newly diagnosed patients showed lower baseline TCR diversity than healthy donors did.

The germline V gene has CDR1 GTSNPN and CDR2 SVGIG (reference sequence). V lost 2 bases, J lost 7 bases, and 10 bases stayed unmatched. This CDR3 has 15 amino acids. A note on this clone: Its specificity is not known.

Profiled with immunoSEQ multiplex PCR; TCRdb holds only in-frame clones, not every one. The sample lists more than 85,000 clones, 80% to 95% occurring once. Following autologous stem cell transplantation, relapse occurred in every patient, and exposure to brentuximab vedotin varied. This clonotype was sampled from a human donor with classical Hodgkin lymphoma. This material consisted of peripheral blood mononuclear cells (PBMCs), taken before the second cycle of nivolumab. The chain is built from TRBV30 and TRBJ2-1, with 8 nucleotides matching TRBD2. Here the CDR3 DNA reads TGTGCCTGGAGTCTATATAGCGGGGCAGGGAATGAGCAGTTCTTC. The encoded protein is CAWSLYSGAGNEQFF.